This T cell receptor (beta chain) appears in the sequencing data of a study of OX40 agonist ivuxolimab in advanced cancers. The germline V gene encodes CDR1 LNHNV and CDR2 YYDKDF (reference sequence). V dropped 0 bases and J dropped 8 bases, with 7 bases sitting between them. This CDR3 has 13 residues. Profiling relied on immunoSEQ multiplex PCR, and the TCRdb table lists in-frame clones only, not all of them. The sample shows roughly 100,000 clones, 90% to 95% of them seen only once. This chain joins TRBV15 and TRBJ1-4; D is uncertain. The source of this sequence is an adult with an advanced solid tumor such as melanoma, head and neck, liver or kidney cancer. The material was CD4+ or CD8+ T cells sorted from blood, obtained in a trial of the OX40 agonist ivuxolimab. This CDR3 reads CATSRDRWEKLFF. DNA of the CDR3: TGTGCCACCAGCAGAGATCGGTGGGAAAAACTGTTTTTT.